These 32 T cell receptor beta chains were all obtained from the same sample, sequenced in a study of vaccination and CD4 T cells after COVID-19. With the Oncomine TCR Beta short-read assay, DNA from cultured CD4+ T cells was sequenced. TCRdb reanalysed the PCR reads using MiXCR and keeps one entry per CDR3 protein. This table holds 15,000 to 19,000 distinct CDR3 sequences, about 38% found once. These receptors are not linked to any known antigen. As for treatment: roughly nine-day PBMC culture with coronavirus spike peptide pools or control peptides (ViraFEST assay). The sequencing sample was made of cultured CD4+ T cells from blood. Receptors were obtained from a human donor with COVID-19.

This rearrangement joins TRBV20-1 to TRBJ2-3; 7 nucleotides line up with TRBD1. Germline V gene sequence: CDR1 DFQATT, CDR2 SNEGSKA (reference sequence). This CDR3 has 16 residues. Trimming removed 2 bases from V and 4 bases from J; junction bases left unmatched: 12. The CDR3 bases are TGCAGTGCTAGAAGGGGGCCGGCCGGGAATTCAGATACGCAGTATTTT. Translation: CSARRGPAGNSDTQYF.

The rearrangement links TRBV21-1 to TRBJ2-1. TRBV21-1 constitutes a pseudogene. The CDR3 runs to 14 residues. CDR3 coding DNA: TGTGCCAGCAGCAACCGATGGCTCGGCAATGAGCAGTTCTTC. Translation: CASSNRWLGNEQFF.

V is TRBV25-1 and J is TRBJ1-2; no clear D. Between the trimmed V and J ends, which lost 8 bases and 10 bases, there was a span of 14 bases. Germline loops: CDR1 MGHDK, CDR2 SYGVNS. The CDR3 covers 11 residues. The CDR3 region is CASSALMDYTF. DNA of the CDR3: TGTGCCAGCTCTGCACTCATGGACTACACCTTC.

This CDR3 reads CSATGLAGGSDTQYF. The CDR3 DNA reads as TGCAGTGCCACGGGACTAGCGGGGGGTAGTGATACGCAGTATTTT. This chain joins TRBV20-1 and TRBJ2-3; 15 nucleotides line up with TRBD2. After removal of 6 bases from V and 6 bases from J, the junction contained 7 bases not matched to a gene. The CDR3 has 15 amino acids. Germline loops: CDR1 DFQATT, CDR2 SNEGSKA (reference sequence).

This chain connects TRBV30 to TRBJ2-1; D is perhaps TRBD1 (5 bases). The germline gives CDR1 GTSNPN, CDR2 SVGIG (reference sequence). The CDR3 contains 15 residues. The V gene lost 0 bases and the J gene lost 6 bases, with 15 bases spanning the gap. The CDR3 protein is CAWSVGAYSSNEQFF. In DNA form, the CDR3 reads TGTGCCTGGAGTGTAGGGGCCTATTCTAGCAATGAGCAGTTCTTC.

The sample holds a few counts of this clonotype. The genes are TRBV27 and TRBJ1-2, with D uncertain. CDR1 is MNHEY, CDR2 SMNVEV, per germline (reference sequence). V lost 6 bases to trimming and J lost 3 bases, with 8 bases between them. The CDR3 covers 12 residues. The CDR3 nucleotides read TGTGCCAGCAGCGGGTCGTACTATGGCTACACCTTC. Residues: CASSGSYYGYTF.

The rearrangement uses TRBV12-3 or TRBV12-4 and TRBJ1-3; D is unclear. Trimming took off 3 bases at V and 0 bases at J, with 3 bases between the two ends. The CDR3 has 13 amino acids. The CDR3 region is CASSFPSGNTIYF. As DNA, the CDR3 is TGTGCCAGCAGTTTCCCCTCTGGAAACACCATATATTTT.

The chain couples TRBV24-1 to TRBJ2-5; D remains unclear. Germline CDR1 reads KGHDR; CDR2 reads SFDVKD. This CDR3 contains 15 residues. V was cut by 4 bases and J by 2 bases, with 13 bases left in between. The CDR3 loop reads CATSDPRSSQETQYF. The CDR3 DNA reads as TGTGCCACCAGTGACCCGAGGTCCTCTCAAGAGACCCAGTACTTC.

The chain joins TRBV19 to TRBJ2-5, with 7 bases matching TRBD1. The V and J ends lost 6 bases and 1 base, in that order; junction bases with no gene match: 2. Per the germline V gene, CDR1 is LNHDA and CDR2 is SQIVND (reference sequence). This CDR3 is built from 13 residues. CDR3 bases: TGTGCCAGTAGGAGGGGGCCCCAAGAGACCCAGTACTTC. It codes for CASRRGPQETQYF.

This clonotype was observed a handful of times. The CDR3 sequence: CASSEIRTGNSPLHF. The CDR3 bases are TGCGCCAGCAGTGAGATACGGACGGGCAATTCACCCCTCCACTTT. V is TRBV10-2 and J is TRBJ1-6; D gene uncertain. CDR1 WSHSY and CDR2 SAAADI come from the germline V gene. Trimming pared 2 bases from V and 7 bases from J, leaving 12 bases between. This CDR3 is built from 15 residues.

This clonotype has only a few counts. The chain couples TRBV7-6 to TRBJ2-5; 14 bases match TRBD2. Per germline, CDR1 SGHVS and CDR2 FNYEAQ. CDR3 length: 15 amino acids. The V segment lost 5 bases and the J segment 5 bases; nucleotides outside the gene matches: 4. The CDR3 region is CASSPGLAGAETQYF. The CDR3 DNA reads TGTGCCAGCAGCCCGGGACTAGCGGGGGCGGAGACCCAGTACTTC.

To note about this clonotype: The DNA is left out, because the CDR3 cannot be placed on it with certainty; the CDR3 is given as TCRdb lists it. The rearrangement joins TRBV5-6 to TRBJ2-7. Germline loops: CDR1 SGHDT, CDR2 YYEEEE. The CDR3 spans 21 amino acids, including both terminal residues. The CDR3 reads CASTNQTSMYLCASSSYEQYF.

This sequence joins TRBV27 and TRBJ2-3; TRBD1 matches 7 bases. V lost 7 bases, J lost 3 bases, and 10 bases stayed unmatched. The CDR3 has 15 amino acids. CDR1 MNHEY and CDR2 SMNVEV come from the germline V gene (reference sequence). CDR3 region: CASTNRGRWTDTQYF. The CDR3 DNA sequence: TGTGCCAGCACCAACAGGGGACGTTGGACAGATACGCAGTATTTT.

This chain uses TRBV19 with TRBJ1-5; 7 bases match TRBD1. CDR1 and CDR2 (germline): LNHDA, SQIVND (reference sequence). V dropped 3 bases and J dropped 6; count of bases not matched to a gene: 11. This CDR3 comprises 16 residues. The CDR3 DNA sequence: TGTGCCAGTAGTATCCGGCCGACAGGGATGGGTCAGCCCCAGCATTTT. Its protein product is CASSIRPTGMGQPQHF.

The J gene is TRBJ2-1, the V gene TRBV18, with D unclear. In germline, CDR1 is KGHSH, CDR2 LQKENI. This CDR3 region has 15 residues. V was cut by 2 bases and J by 0 bases, with 8 bases left in between. The CDR3 DNA reads as TGTGCCAGCTCACCAGTCCGAAACTCCTACAATGAGCAGTTCTTC. This gives the protein CASSPVRNSYNEQFF.

The rearrangement uses TRBV6-5 and TRBJ2-3; D gene unclear. Between the trimmed V and J ends, which lost 0 bases and 5 bases, there was a span of 9 bases. This CDR3 has 14 residues. Germline lookup yields CDR1 MNHEY and CDR2 SVGAGI. The CDR3 sequence is CASSYSIRKDTQYF. CDR3 nucleotide sequence: TGTGCCAGCAGTTACTCGATACGAAAAGATACGCAGTATTTT.

The chain joins TRBV2 to TRBJ1-5; TRBD1 matches at 8 bases. There are 16 residues in the CDR3. The V and J ends lost 4 bases and 0 bases, in that order; junction bases with no gene match: 5. Germline-derived CDR1 and CDR2 are SNHLY and FYNNEI. In DNA form, the CDR3 reads TGTGCCAGCAGTGGCCCGACAGGGGTTAGCAATCAGCCCCAGCATTTT. Protein: CASSGPTGVSNQPQHF.

This clonotype is large (0.1 to 1%). The chain has TRBV7-9 and TRBJ2-1, with TRBD2 matching 13 bases. The CDR3 is made up of 17 amino acids. J lost 7 bases, V lost 4 bases, and 10 bases had no gene match. Per the germline V gene, CDR1 is SEHNR and CDR2 is FQNEAQ (reference sequence). DNA of the CDR3: TGTGCCAGCAGCTGGGGACTAGCGGGGACGAGAGGGAATGAGCAGTTCTTC. Protein product: CASSWGLAGTRGNEQFF.

This clonotype has just a few counts. V is TRBV6-1 and J is TRBJ1-5; no firm D call. Germline lookup yields CDR1 MNHNS and CDR2 SASEGT. Trimming took off 2 bases at V and 4 bases at J, with 6 bases between the two ends. The CDR3 is 13 amino acids. CDR3: CASSEIENQPQHF. The CDR3 DNA follows: TGTGCCAGCAGTGAAATCGAAAATCAGCCCCAGCATTTT.

The chain combines TRBV14 with TRBJ1-5; unclear D gene. The CDR3 is made up of 13 amino acids. Trimming shortened V by 1 base and J by 7 bases, and 8 bases separated the two germline ends. Germline V gene lookup returns CDR1 SGHDN and CDR2 FVKESK. CDR3 protein: CASSQATGQPQHF. DNA for the CDR3: TGTGCCAGCAGCCAAGCGACGGGGCAGCCCCAGCATTTT.

The chain recombines TRBV11-3 with TRBJ2-2; D possibly matches TRBD1 or TRBD2 (5 bases each). Deletions cut 6 bases from V and 5 bases from J, with 10 bases between. This CDR3 region has 13 residues. The germline V gene has CDR1 SGHNT and CDR2 YENEEA. The CDR3 reads CASSQEGTGELFF. Here the CDR3 DNA reads TGTGCCAGCAGTCAAGAGGGGACCGGGGAGCTGTTTTTT.

This clonotype was observed a handful of times. This rearrangement joins TRBV20-1 to TRBJ1-1; D may be TRBD1 (5 bases). CDR1 DFQATT and CDR2 SNEGSKA come from the germline V gene (reference sequence). The CDR3 runs to 12 residues. V was cut by 5 bases and J by 3 bases, with 10 bases left in between. The CDR3 DNA sequence: TGCAGTGCTGGAGTGGGGGACACTGAAGCTTTCTTT. Encoded protein: CSAGVGDTEAFF.

The table lists this clonotype with a few counts. The rearrangement uses TRBV10-1 and TRBJ1-1; tentative D call: TRBD1 (5 bases). This CDR3 has 13 amino acids. Trimming removed 6 bases at V and 4 bases at J, with 12 bases between. CDR1 WNHNN and CDR2 SYGVQD come from the germline V gene (reference sequence). CDR3 nucleotide sequence: TGCGCCAGCAGCCGCGGACAAAGCACTGAAGCTTTCTTT. Protein sequence: CASSRGQSTEAFF.

V and J are TRBV20-1 and TRBJ2-3; maybe TRBD2 (5 bases). In germline, CDR1 is DFQATT, CDR2 SNEGSKA (reference sequence). The V and J ends lost 6 bases and 4 bases respectively, with 17 bases between them. The CDR3 has 14 residues. In nucleotides, the CDR3 is TGCAGTGCCACCGGTTTCGGGAAGGCAGATACGCAGTATTTT. Its translation: CSATGFGKADTQYF.

This chain links TRBV5-6 with TRBJ1-5; TRBD1 might be the D (5 bases). CDR3 length: 19 amino acids. CDR1 and CDR2 from the germline V gene are SGHDT and YYEEEE. V lost 4 bases, J lost 0 bases, and 23 bases lay in between. In DNA form, the CDR3 reads TGTGCCAGCAGCCCTAGAGGGCAGGGAAGGTCGAATAGCAATCAGCCCCAGCATTTT. This encodes CASSPRGQGRSNSNQPQHF.

The chain carries TRBV4-3 and TRBJ1-1; D is unresolved. Germline lookup yields CDR1 LGHNA and CDR2 YSLEER. The CDR3 is 13 residues long. Trimming shortened V by 0 bases and J by 0 bases, and 2 bases separated the two germline ends. CDR3 sequence: CASSQDMNTEAFF. Written as DNA, the CDR3 is TGCGCCAGCAGCCAAGACATGAACACTGAAGCTTTCTTT.

The rearrangement links TRBV18 to TRBJ2-6; unclear D gene. The germline V gene has CDR1 KGHSH and CDR2 LQKENI. V was trimmed by 4 bases and J by 16 bases, leaving 17 bases between them. The CDR3 has 13 amino acids. The CDR3: CASSRPTDPPLTF. The CDR3 DNA reads TGTGCCAGCTCACGACCAACGGACCCCCCGCTGACTTTC.

This rearrangement joins TRBV19 to TRBJ1-2, with D possibly being TRBD1 (6 bases). V lost 3 bases to trimming and J lost 2 bases, with 16 bases between them. Looked up from germline, CDR1 is LNHDA and CDR2 is SQIVND (reference sequence). The CDR3 length is 16 residues. The CDR3 loop reads CASSMRRGDSNYGYTF. DNA for the CDR3: TGTGCCAGTAGTATGCGCAGGGGAGACTCCAACTATGGCTACACCTTC.

The chain employs TRBV5-8 and TRBJ1-5; maybe TRBD1 (6 bases). V lost 4 bases, J lost 3 bases, and 17 bases lay in between. Germline CDR1 is SGHTS and CDR2 is YDEGEE. This CDR3 is 16 amino acids long. CDR3 bases: TGTGCCAGCAGCCTCCGCTCGGGGGGCCTCAATCAGCCCCAGCATTTT. It translates to CASSLRSGGLNQPQHF.

This clonotype showed up just a few times. The rearrangement links TRBV6-1 to TRBJ2-3; the D gene is possibly TRBD1 (5 bases). Trimming cost V 5 bases and J 0 bases, with 9 bases left between them. This CDR3 contains 14 residues. Germline loops: CDR1 MNHNS, CDR2 SASEGT. Written as DNA, the CDR3 is TGTGCCAGCAGTCGACAGCTAAGCACAGATACGCAGTATTTT. It codes for CASSRQLSTDTQYF.

This clonotype occurred a few times. This chain joins TRBV11-2 and TRBJ2-7, with TRBD1 identical over 8 bases. This CDR3 is built from 14 residues. CDR1 is SGHAT, CDR2 FQNNGV, per germline. V shed 8 bases, J shed 7 bases, and the junction held 13 bases outside the gene matches. The CDR3 nucleotides are TGTGCCAGCCGAGGTTTGAGGACAGGGCGGGAGCAGTACTTC. It specifies CASRGLRTGREQYF.

J is TRBJ2-2 and V is TRBV10-3, with 9 bases identical to TRBD1. V was clipped by 7 bases and J by 4 bases; unmatched bases: 4. This CDR3 is built from 14 residues. Germline CDR1 is ENHRY and CDR2 is SYGVKD. CDR3 residues: CAITRTGVTGELFF. The CDR3 bases are TGTGCCATCACGAGGACAGGGGTCACCGGGGAGCTGTTTTTT.